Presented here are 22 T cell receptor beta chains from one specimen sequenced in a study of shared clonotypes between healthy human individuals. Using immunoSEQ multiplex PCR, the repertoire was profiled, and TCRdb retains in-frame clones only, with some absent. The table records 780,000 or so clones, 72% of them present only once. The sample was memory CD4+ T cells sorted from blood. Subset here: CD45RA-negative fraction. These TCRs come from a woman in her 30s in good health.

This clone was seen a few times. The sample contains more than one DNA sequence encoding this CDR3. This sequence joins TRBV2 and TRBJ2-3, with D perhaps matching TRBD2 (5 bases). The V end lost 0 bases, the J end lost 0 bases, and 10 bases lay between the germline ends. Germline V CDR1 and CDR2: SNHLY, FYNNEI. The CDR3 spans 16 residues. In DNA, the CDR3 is TGTGCCAGCAGTGAAGCTCGCGGAGGTAGCACAGATACGCAGTATTTT. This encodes CASSEARGGSTDTQYF.

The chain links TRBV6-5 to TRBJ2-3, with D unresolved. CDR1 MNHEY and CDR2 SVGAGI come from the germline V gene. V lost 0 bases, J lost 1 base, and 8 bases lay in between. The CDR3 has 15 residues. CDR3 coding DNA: TGTGCCAGCAGTTACTCTGGGGTAGGCACAGATACGCAGTATTTT. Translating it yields CASSYSGVGTDTQYF.

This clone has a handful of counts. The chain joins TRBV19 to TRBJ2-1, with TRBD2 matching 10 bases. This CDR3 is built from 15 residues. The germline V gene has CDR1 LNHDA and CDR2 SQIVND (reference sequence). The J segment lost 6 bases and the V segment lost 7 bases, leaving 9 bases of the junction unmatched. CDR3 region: CASNPAGGPGNEQFF. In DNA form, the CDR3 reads TGTGCCAGTAATCCAGCGGGAGGGCCTGGCAATGAGCAGTTCTTC.

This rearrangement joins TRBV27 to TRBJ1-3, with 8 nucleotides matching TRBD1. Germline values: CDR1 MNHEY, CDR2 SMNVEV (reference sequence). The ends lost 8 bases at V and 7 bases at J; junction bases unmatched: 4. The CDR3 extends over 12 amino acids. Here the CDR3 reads CASGQGGNTIYF. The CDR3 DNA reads TGTGCCAGCGGACAGGGAGGGAACACCATATATTTT.

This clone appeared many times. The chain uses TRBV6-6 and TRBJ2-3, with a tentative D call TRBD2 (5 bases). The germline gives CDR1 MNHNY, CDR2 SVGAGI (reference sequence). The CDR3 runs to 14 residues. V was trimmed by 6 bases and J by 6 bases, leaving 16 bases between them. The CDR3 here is CASSHKRSWDTQYF. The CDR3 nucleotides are TGTGCCAGCAGCCACAAGCGGTCCTGGGATACGCAGTATTTT.

The CDR3 loop reads CASSEGLGGNNEQFF. For the CDR3, the DNA is TGTGCCAGCAGCGAAGGACTAGGGGGGAACAATGAGCAGTTCTTC. The rearrangement uses TRBV7-9 and TRBJ2-1, with D maybe TRBD2 (7 bases). Trimming cost V 5 bases and J 5 bases, with 16 bases left between them. The CDR3 is 15 amino acids. CDR1 is SEHNR, CDR2 FQNEAQ, per germline (reference sequence).

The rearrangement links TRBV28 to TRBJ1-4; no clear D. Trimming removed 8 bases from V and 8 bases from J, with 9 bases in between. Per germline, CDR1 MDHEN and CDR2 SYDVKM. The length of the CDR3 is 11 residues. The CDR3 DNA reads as TGTGCCAGCCGGACTCACGAAAAACTGTTTTTT. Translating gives CASRTHEKLFF.

The CDR3 nucleotides read TGCAGCGTTGTCGGCGCGCCTAACGGAAACACCATATATTTT. Amino acid sequence: CSVVGAPNGNTIYF. V and J are TRBV29-1 and TRBJ1-3; D is unclear. Germline CDR1 is SQVTM and CDR2 is ANQGSEA. CDR3 size: 14 residues. Trimming stripped 4 bases from V and 4 bases from J, with 14 bases between.

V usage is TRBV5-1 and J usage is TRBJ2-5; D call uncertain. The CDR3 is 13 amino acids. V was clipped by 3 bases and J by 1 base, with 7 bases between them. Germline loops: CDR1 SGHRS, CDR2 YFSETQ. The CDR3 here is CASSWYSQETQYF. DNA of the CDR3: TGCGCCAGCAGCTGGTACTCCCAAGAGACCCAGTACTTC.

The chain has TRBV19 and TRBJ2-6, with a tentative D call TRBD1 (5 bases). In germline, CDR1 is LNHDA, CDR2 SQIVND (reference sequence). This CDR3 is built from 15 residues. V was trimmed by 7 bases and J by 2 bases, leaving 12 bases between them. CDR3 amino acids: CASTPQGTGANVLTF. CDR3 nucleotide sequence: TGTGCCAGTACTCCTCAGGGAACTGGGGCCAACGTCCTGACTTTC.

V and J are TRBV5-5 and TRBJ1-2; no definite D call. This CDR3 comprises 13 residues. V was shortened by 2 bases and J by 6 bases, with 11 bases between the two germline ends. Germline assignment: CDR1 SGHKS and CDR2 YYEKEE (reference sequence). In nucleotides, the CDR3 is TGTGCCAGCAGCTTTGAGGAATTCGATGGCTACACCTTC. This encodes CASSFEEFDGYTF.

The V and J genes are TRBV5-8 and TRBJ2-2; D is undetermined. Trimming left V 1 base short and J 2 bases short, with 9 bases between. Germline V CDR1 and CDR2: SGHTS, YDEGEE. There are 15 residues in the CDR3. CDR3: CASSLWPGNTGELFF. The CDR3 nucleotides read TGTGCCAGCAGCTTGTGGCCGGGTAACACCGGGGAGCTGTTTTTT.

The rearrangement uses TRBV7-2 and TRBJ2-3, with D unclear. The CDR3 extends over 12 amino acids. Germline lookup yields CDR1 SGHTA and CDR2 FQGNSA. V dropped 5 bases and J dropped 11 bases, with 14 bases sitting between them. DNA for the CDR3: TGTGCCAGCAGCACATACTCCGGTGAGCAGTATTTT. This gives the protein CASSTYSGEQYF. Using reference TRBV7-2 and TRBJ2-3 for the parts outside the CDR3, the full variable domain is GAGVSQSPSNKVTEKGKDVELRCDPISGHTALYWYRQSLGQGLEFLIYFQGNSAPDKSGLPSDRFSAERTGGSVSTLTIQRTQQEDSAVYLCASSTYSGEQYFGPGTRLTVL.

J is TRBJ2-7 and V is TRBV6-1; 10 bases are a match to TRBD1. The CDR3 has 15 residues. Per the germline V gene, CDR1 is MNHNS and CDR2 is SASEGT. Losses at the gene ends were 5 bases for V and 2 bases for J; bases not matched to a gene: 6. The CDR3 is CASSPWGTGAYEQYF. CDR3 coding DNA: TGTGCCAGCAGTCCCTGGGGGACAGGGGCCTACGAGCAGTACTTC.

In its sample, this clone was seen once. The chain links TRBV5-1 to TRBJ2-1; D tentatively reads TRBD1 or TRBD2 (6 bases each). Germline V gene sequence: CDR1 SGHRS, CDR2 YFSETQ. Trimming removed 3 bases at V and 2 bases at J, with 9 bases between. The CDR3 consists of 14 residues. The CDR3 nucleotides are TGCGCCAGCAGCTGGGGGGACACCTACAATGAGCAGTTCTTC. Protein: CASSWGDTYNEQFF.

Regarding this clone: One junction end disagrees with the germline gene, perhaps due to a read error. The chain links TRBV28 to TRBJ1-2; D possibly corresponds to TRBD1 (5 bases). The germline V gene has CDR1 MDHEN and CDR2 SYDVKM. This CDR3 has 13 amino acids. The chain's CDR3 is CASSFSIGRGRGF. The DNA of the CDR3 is TGTGCCAGCAGTTTCTCAATTGGGAGGGGCCGGGGTTTC.

Written as DNA, the CDR3 is TGCAGCGTTGAGTCCAGGGGTTTCACTGAAGCTTTCTTT. Translating gives CSVESRGFTEAFF. The V and J genes are TRBV29-1 and TRBJ1-1; D possibly corresponds to TRBD1 (6 bases). The CDR3 contains 13 residues. V lost 3 bases and J 4 bases, leaving 12 bases between the germline ends. The germline V gene encodes CDR1 SQVTM and CDR2 ANQGSEA. Full variable domain (outside the CDR3, taken from reference TRBV29-1 and TRBJ1-1): SAVISQKPSRDICQRGTSLTIQCQVDSQVTMMFWYRQQPGQSLTLIATANQGSEATYESGFVIDKFPISRPNLTFSTLTVSNMSPEDSSIYLCSVESRGFTEAFFGQGTRLTVV.

The CDR3 spells CASSQTSPPTGGTDTQYF. The CDR3 DNA is TGTGCCAGCTCACAAACATCCCCTCCGACGGGAGGGACAGATACGCAGTATTTT. The chain uses TRBV18 and TRBJ2-3; TRBD2 matches at 8 bases. The CDR3 spans 18 residues. The germline V gene encodes CDR1 KGHSH and CDR2 LQKENI. The ends lost 4 bases at V and 3 bases at J; junction bases unmatched: 15.

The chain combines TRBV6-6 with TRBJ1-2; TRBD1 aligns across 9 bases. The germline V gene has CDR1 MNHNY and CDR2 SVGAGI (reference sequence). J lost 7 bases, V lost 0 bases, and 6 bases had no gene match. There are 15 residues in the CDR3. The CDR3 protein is CASSYSATTGGGYTF. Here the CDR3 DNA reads TGTGCCAGCAGTTACTCCGCTACGACAGGGGGTGGCTACACCTTC.

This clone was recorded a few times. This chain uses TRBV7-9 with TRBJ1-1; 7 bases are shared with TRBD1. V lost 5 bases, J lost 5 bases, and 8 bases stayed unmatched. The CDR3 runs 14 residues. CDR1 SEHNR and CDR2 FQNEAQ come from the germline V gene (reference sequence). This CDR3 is CASSVQTGETEAFF. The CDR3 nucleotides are TGTGCCAGCAGCGTACAAACAGGGGAGACTGAAGCTTTCTTT.

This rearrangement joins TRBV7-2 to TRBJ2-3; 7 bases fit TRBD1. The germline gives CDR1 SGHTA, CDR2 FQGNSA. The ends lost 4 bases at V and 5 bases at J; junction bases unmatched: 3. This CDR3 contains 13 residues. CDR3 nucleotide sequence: TGTGCCAGCAGCTACCGACAGGGAGATACGCAGTATTTT. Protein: CASSYRQGDTQYF.

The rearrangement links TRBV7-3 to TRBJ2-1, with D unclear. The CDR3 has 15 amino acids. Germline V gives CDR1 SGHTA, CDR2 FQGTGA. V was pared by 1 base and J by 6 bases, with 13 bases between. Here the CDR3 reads CASSLNPGELNEQFF. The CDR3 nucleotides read TGTGCCAGCAGCTTAAATCCCGGAGAACTCAATGAGCAGTTCTTC. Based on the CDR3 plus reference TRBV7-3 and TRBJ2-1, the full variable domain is GAGVSQTPSNKVTEKGKYVELRCDPISGHTALYWYRQSLGQGPEFLIYFQGTGAADDSGLPNDRFFAVRPEGSVSTLKIQRTERGDSAVYLCASSLNPGELNEQFFGPGTRLTVL.